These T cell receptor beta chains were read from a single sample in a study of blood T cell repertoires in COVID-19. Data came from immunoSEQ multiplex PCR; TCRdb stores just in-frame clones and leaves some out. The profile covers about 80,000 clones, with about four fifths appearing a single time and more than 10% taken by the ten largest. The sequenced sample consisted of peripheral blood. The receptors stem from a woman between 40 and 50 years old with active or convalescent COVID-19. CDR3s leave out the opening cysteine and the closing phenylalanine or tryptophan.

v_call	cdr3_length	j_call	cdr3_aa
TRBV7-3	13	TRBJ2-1	ASSLGGALYNEQF
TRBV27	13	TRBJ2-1	ASSFSGSSYNEQF
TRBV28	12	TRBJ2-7	ASSLSGGRNEQY
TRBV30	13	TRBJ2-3	AWSVASGGPDTQY
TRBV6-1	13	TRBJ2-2	ASSERSGGTGELF
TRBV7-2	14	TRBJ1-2	ASSLGQGLKIGGYT
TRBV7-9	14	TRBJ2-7	ASSLSPRDRGHEQY
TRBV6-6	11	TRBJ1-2	ASSYGQGGGYT
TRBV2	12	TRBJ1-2	ASTRDREGVGGA
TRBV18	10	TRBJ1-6	ASSLYNSPLH
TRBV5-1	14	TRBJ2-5	ASSLVGTGGQETQY
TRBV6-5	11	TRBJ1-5	ASSLIRDQPQH
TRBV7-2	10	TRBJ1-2	ASSLARSGYT
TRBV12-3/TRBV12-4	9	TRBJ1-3	ATWGRNTIY
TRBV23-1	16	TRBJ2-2	ASSQSRRGLWNTGELF
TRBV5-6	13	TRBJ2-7	ASTTRGTGSYEQY
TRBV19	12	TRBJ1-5	ASSTTGGAQPQH
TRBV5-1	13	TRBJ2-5	ASSLNRGRQETQY
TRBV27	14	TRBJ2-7	ASSLLLAGGVYEQY
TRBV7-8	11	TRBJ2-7	ASSSGPNGKQY
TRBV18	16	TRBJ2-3	ASSPTIGTSTSTDTQY
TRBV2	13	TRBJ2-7	ASSASGLESYEQY
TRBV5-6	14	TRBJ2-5	ASSALGLGGQETQY
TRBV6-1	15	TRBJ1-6	ASREDRGTSYNSPLH